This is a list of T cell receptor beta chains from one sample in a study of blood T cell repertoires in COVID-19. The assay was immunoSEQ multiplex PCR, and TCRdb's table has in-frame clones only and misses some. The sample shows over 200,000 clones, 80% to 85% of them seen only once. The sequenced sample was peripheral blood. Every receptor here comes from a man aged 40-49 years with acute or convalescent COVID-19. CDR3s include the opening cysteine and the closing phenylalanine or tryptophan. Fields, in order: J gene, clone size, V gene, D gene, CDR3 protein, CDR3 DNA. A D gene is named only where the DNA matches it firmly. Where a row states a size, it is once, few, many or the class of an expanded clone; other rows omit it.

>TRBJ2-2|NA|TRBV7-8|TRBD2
CASSLRTSGRETGELFF
TGTGCCAGCAGCCTCCGGACTAGCGGGAGGGAAACCGGGGAGCTGTTTTTT
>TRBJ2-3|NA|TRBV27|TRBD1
CARTGGNTQYF
TGTGCCAGGACAGGGGGTAATACGCAGTATTTT
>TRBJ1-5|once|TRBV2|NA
CASSELRGNQPQHF
TGTGCCAGCAGTGAACTTAGGGGGAATCAGCCCCAGCATTTT
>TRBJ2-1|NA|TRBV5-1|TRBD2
CASSLDTSGEYNEQFF
TGCGCCAGCAGCTTGGATACTAGCGGGGAATACAATGAGCAGTTCTTC
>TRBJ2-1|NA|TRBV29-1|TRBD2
CSVAIAGEKGEQFF
TGCAGCGTGGCCATAGCGGGAGAGAAGGGCGAGCAGTTCTTC
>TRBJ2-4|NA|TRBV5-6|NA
CASSEDSYLNIQYF
TGTGCCAGCAGCGAAGACTCGTACCTAAACATTCAGTACTTC
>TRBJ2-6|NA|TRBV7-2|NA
CASTPSASSGANVLTF
TGTGCCAGCACCCCTAGCGCCAGCTCTGGGGCCAACGTCCTGACTTTC
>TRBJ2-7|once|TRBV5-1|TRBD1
CASSRGQGAGEQYF
TGCGCCAGCAGCCGGGGACAGGGGGCCGGCGAGCAGTACTTC
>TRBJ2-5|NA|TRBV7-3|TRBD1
CASSYAGGSETQYF
TGTGCCAGCAGCTACGCAGGGGGCTCGGAGACCCAGTACTTC
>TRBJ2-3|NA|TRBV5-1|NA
CASSSRQVSTDTQYF
TGCGCCAGCAGCTCCAGACAGGTTAGCACAGATACGCAGTATTTT
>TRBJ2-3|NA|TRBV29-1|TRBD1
CSVVGTGVDTQYF
TGCAGCGTTGTGGGGACAGGCGTAGATACGCAGTATTTT
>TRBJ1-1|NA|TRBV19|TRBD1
CASRAYRGLRNTEAFF
TGTGCCAGTAGAGCTTACAGGGGGCTGAGGAACACTGAAGCTTTCTTT
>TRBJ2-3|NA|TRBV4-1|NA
CASSYGADTQYF
TGCGCCAGCAGCTATGGGGCGGATACGCAGTATTTT
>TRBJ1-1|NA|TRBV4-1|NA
CASSQNYIEDTEAFF
TGCGCCAGCAGCCAGAATTACATAGAGGACACTGAAGCTTTCTTT
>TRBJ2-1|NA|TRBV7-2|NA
CASSPIGSLYNEQFF
TGTGCCAGCAGCCCGATAGGGAGTTTATACAATGAGCAGTTCTTC
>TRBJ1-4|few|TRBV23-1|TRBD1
CASSQSGTGDEKLFF
TGCGCCAGCAGTCAATCCGGGACAGGGGATGAAAAACTGTTTTTT
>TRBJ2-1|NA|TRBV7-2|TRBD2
CASAPGLAGGEFF
TGTGCCAGCGCGCCGGGACTAGCGGGAGGAGAGTTCTTC
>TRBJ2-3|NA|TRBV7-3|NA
CASSLRGAADTQYF
TGTGCCAGCAGCTTAAGAGGTGCAGCAGATACGCAGTATTTT
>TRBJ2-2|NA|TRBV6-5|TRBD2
CAAVAGNTGELFF
TGTGCCGCTGTAGCGGGAAACACCGGGGAGCTGTTTTTT
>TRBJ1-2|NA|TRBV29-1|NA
CSVVFRDYGYTF
TGCAGCGTTGTATTCCGGGACTATGGCTACACCTTC
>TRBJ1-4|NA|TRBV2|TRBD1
CASSVFGTGNEKLFF
TGTGCCAGCAGCGTCTTTGGGACAGGGAATGAAAAACTGTTTTTT
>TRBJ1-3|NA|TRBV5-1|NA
CASSLDQGYGNTIYF
TGCGCCAGCAGCCTGGATCAGGGGTACGGAAACACCATATATTTT
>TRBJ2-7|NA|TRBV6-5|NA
CASSTQGGRGEQYF
TGTGCCAGCAGTACTCAGGGAGGTCGGGGCGAGCAGTACTTC
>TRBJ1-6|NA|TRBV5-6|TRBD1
CASRAGTGSYNSPLHF
TGTGCCAGCAGGGCCGGGACAGGCTCCTATAATTCACCCCTCCACTTT
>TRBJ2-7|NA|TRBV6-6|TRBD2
CASLSGGSRVQYF
TGTGCCAGCCTGAGTGGCGGGAGCAGGGTGCAGTACTTC
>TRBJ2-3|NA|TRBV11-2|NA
CASSLDGYSTDTQYF
TGTGCCAGCAGCTTAGACGGGTACAGCACAGATACGCAGTATTTT
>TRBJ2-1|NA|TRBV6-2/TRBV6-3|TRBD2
CASSLAPPSGIYSYNEQFF
TGTGCCAGCAGTCTCGCGCCCCCTAGCGGAATATACTCCTACAATGAGCAGTTCTTC
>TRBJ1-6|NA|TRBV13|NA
CASSFGLGDSPLHF
TGTGCCAGCAGCTTCGGACTAGGCGATTCACCCCTCCACTTT
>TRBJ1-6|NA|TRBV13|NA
CASSYRPIRGNSPLHF
TGTGCCAGCAGCTACCGACCGATCCGGGGGAATTCACCCCTCCACTTT
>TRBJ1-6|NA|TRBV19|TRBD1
CASSKRTGVAKRPLHF
TGTGCCAGTAGTAAGAGGACAGGGGTGGCTAAAAGACCCCTCCACTTT
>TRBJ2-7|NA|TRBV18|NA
CASSPGQSTYEQYF
TGTGCCAGCTCACCAGGACAGTCTACCTACGAGCAGTACTTC
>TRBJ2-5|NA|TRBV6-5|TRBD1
CATWTGRASTQYF
TGTGCCACCTGGACAGGGCGCGCCTCGACCCAGTACTTC
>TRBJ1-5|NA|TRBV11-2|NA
CASSLEGSPRGQPQHF
TGTGCCAGCAGCTTAGAGGGCTCCCCCCGGGGTCAGCCCCAGCATTTT
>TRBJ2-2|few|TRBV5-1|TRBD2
CASSLGLAGVGAGELFF
TGCGCCAGCAGCTTGGGCCTAGCGGGAGTGGGGGCCGGGGAGCTGTTTTTT
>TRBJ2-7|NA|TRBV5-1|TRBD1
CASSFGTGGHEQYF
TGCGCCAGCAGCTTCGGGACAGGGGGACACGAGCAGTACTTC
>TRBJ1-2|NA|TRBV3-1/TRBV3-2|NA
CASSQVEQAYGYTF
TGTGCCAGCAGCCAAGTGGAACAGGCCTATGGCTACACCTTC
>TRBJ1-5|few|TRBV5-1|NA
CASSLEWGDDQPQHF
TGCGCCAGCAGCTTGGAGTGGGGGGATGATCAGCCCCAGCATTTT
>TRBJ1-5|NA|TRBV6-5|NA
CASREGLNQPQHF
TGTGCCAGCAGGGAGGGCCTAAATCAGCCCCAGCATTTT
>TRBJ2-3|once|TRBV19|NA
CASKGLGTDTQYF
TGTGCCAGTAAGGGGTTGGGGACAGATACGCAGTATTTT
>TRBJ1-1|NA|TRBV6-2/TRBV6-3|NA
CASSYPLGSREEAFF
TGTGCCAGCAGTTACCCGCTAGGGAGTCGAGAAGAAGCTTTCTTT
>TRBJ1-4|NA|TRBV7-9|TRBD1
CASSPRQGGNEKLFF
TGTGCCAGCAGCCCAAGACAGGGAGGTAATGAAAAACTGTTTTTT
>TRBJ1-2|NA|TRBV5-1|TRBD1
CASSLEGQGTGYTF
TGCGCCAGCAGCTTGGAGGGACAGGGGACTGGCTACACCTTC
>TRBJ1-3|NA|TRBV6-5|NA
CASMGRGLSGNTIYF
TGTGCCAGCATGGGGAGGGGTTTATCTGGAAACACCATATATTTT
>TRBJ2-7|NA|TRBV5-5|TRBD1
CASSTGQGAYEQYF
TGTGCCAGCAGCACGGGACAGGGGGCCTACGAGCAGTACTTC
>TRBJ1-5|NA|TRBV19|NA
CASTLVGGNQPQHF
TGTGCCAGCACCCTGGTCGGAGGCAATCAGCCCCAGCATTTT
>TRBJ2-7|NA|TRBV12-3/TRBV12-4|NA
CASSPGLPTEQYF
TGTGCCAGCAGTCCAGGGCTCCCCACCGAGCAGTACTTC